This entry lists 28 T cell receptor beta chains sequenced from one sample in a study of vaccination and CD4 T cells after COVID-19. Cultured CD4+ T-cell DNA underwent Oncomine TCR Beta short-read sequencing. TCRdb ran MiXCR on the PCR reads and lists one entry per CDR3 protein. The table has about 14,000 distinct CDR3 sequences, approximately 64% seen once. These receptors lack a known antigen. Indicated treatment: roughly 10-day PBMC culture with coronavirus spike peptide pools or control peptides (ViraFEST assay). The sequencing input was CD4+ T cells from blood, cultured in vitro. Every receptor here comes from a human donor who had recovered from COVID-19.

This rearrangement joins TRBV10-1 to TRBJ1-1, with TRBD1 matching 7 bases. This CDR3 has 13 residues. The V segment lost 8 bases and the J segment 0 bases; nucleotides outside the gene matches: 3. Germline lookup yields CDR1 WNHNN and CDR2 SYGVQD (reference sequence). CDR3 protein: CASRGQMNTEAFF. The CDR3 DNA reads TGCGCCAGCCGGGGACAGATGAACACTGAAGCTTTCTTT.

The chain employs TRBV20-1 and TRBJ2-7; tentatively, D is TRBD2 (5 bases). The V and J ends lost 1 base and 4 bases respectively, with 5 bases between them. CDR1 and CDR2 from the germline V gene are DFQATT and SNEGSKA (reference sequence). This CDR3 has 11 amino acids. As DNA, the CDR3 is TGCAGTGCTAGAGGGACTTACGAGCAGTACTTC. Residues: CSARGTYEQYF.

CDR3 loop: CASGPLGASGKDEQFF. CDR3 nucleotide sequence: TGTGCCAGCGGGCCCCTCGGGGCTAGCGGGAAAGATGAGCAGTTCTTC. V usage is TRBV7-9 and J usage is TRBJ2-1; TRBD2 aligns across 9 bases. The CDR3 has 16 residues. J gave up 8 bases and V 8 bases, and 16 bases lay outside the gene matches. Germline-derived CDR1 and CDR2 are SEHNR and FQNEAQ (reference sequence).

The chain joins TRBV20-1 to TRBJ1-2, with TRBD1 as a possible D gene (5 bases). The V end was cut by 6 bases, the J end by 6 bases, with 20 bases between. Germline V CDR1 and CDR2: DFQATT, SNEGSKA (reference sequence). This CDR3 is 14 amino acids long. DNA of the CDR3: TGCAGTGCCCCAAAGGCCCTCGGGGGACATGGCTACACCTTC. Protein: CSAPKALGGHGYTF.

This chain connects TRBV11-2 to TRBJ2-2; TRBD2 aligns across 10 bases. The germline CDR1 and CDR2 sequences are SGHAT and FQNNGV. The CDR3 runs 15 residues. After removal of 3 bases from V and 5 bases from J, the junction contained 3 bases not matched to a gene. The CDR3 nucleotides read TGTGCCAGCAGCTTCCAACTAGCGGGAACCGGGGAGCTGTTTTTT. It encodes CASSFQLAGTGELFF.

The J gene is TRBJ2-5, the V gene TRBV3-1; D remains unclear. Trimming took 1 base from V and 5 from J, leaving 2 bases between them. The CDR3 consists of 11 residues. The germline CDR1 and CDR2 sequences are LGHDT and YNNKEL (reference sequence). The CDR3 nucleotides read TGTGCCAGCAGCCAAGGGGAGACCCAGTACTTC. It specifies CASSQGETQYF.

This chain connects TRBV5-5 to TRBJ1-5, with D maybe TRBD1 (6 bases). Germline CDR1 and CDR2: SGHKS and YYEKEE (reference sequence). Trimming stripped 1 base from V and 6 bases from J, with 14 bases between. The CDR3 totals 15 residues. The CDR3 DNA reads TGTGCCAGCAGCTTGCGGTCACAGGGTTTTCAGCCCCAGCATTTT. Encoded protein: CASSLRSQGFQPQHF. Together with reference TRBV5-5 and TRBJ1-5, the CDR3 gives the full variable domain: DAGVTQSPTHLIKTRGQQVTLRCSPISGHKSVSWYQQVLGQGPQFIFQYYEKEERGRGNFPDRFSARQFPNYSSELNVNALLLGDSALYLCASSLRSQGFQPQHFGDGTRLSIL.

The chain employs TRBV20-1 and TRBJ1-2, with 9 bases aligning to TRBD1. Germline-derived CDR1 and CDR2 are DFQATT and SNEGSKA (reference sequence). The ends lost 3 bases at V and 7 bases at J; junction bases unmatched: 6. CDR3 size: 13 residues. The CDR3: CSASGDRVGGYTF. DNA of the CDR3: TGCAGTGCTAGTGGGGACAGGGTGGGTGGCTACACCTTC.

This chain uses TRBV2 with TRBJ2-3, with TRBD2 matching 10 bases. The germline gives CDR1 SNHLY, CDR2 FYNNEI. Trimming removed 7 bases from V and 5 bases from J; junction bases left unmatched: 9. The CDR3 length is 15 residues. The CDR3 sequence: CASTVIAGGGDTQYF. The CDR3 DNA is TGTGCCAGCACCGTGATAGCGGGAGGTGGAGATACGCAGTATTTT.

The J gene is TRBJ2-4, the V gene TRBV7-6; a possible D gene is TRBD2 (6 bases). This CDR3 is 17 amino acids long. Per germline, CDR1 SGHVS and CDR2 FNYEAQ. V was clipped by 1 base and J by 3 bases, with 16 bases between them. The CDR3 bases are TGTGCCAGCAGCTTAGTTCGCGGGGCGCGGGACAAAAACATTCAGTACTTC. Residues: CASSLVRGARDKNIQYF.

This clonotype appeared once. This sequence joins TRBV27 and TRBJ2-7, with D maybe TRBD2 (6 bases). Trimming removed 0 bases at V and 3 bases at J, with 18 bases between. Germline values: CDR1 MNHEY, CDR2 SMNVEV (reference sequence). The CDR3 is made up of 17 amino acids. CDR3 loop: CASSLSGPGQGGYEQYF. In DNA, the CDR3 is TGTGCCAGCAGTTTATCTGGGCCTGGTCAGGGAGGCTACGAGCAGTACTTC.

The CDR3 here is CASSYTGLAGVPSREQYF. The CDR3 DNA reads as TGTGCCAGCAGTTACACGGGACTAGCGGGGGTCCCCTCTCGGGAGCAGTACTTC. The chain combines TRBV6-5 with TRBJ2-7; 14 bases agree with TRBD2. Trimming cost V 2 bases and J 7 bases; bases outside gene matches: 13. Germline lookup yields CDR1 MNHEY and CDR2 SVGAGI. The CDR3 extends over 18 amino acids.

V usage is TRBV7-9 and J usage is TRBJ2-2; D gene unclear. Germline CDR1 reads SEHNR; CDR2 reads FQNEAQ (reference sequence). The CDR3 covers 18 residues. The V and J ends lost 2 bases and 2 bases respectively, with 18 bases between them. DNA for the CDR3: TGTGCCAGCAGCTTAAATTATGGGTCTGGAGTCAACACCGGGGAGCTGTTTTTT. It encodes CASSLNYGSGVNTGELFF.

The CDR3 DNA reads TGTGCCAGCAGACGGACAGGGGATAATTCACCCCTCCACTTT. It codes for CASRRTGDNSPLHF. V usage is TRBV12-3 or TRBV12-4 and J usage is TRBJ1-6; 9 nucleotides agree with TRBD1. The V gene end was trimmed by 6 bases and the J gene end by 5 bases; junction bases not matched to a gene: 2. This CDR3 has 14 amino acids.

This clonotype has just a few counts. The chain employs TRBV4-1 and TRBJ1-5, with D tentatively TRBD1 (5 bases). The V gene lost 3 bases and the J gene lost 7 bases, with 13 bases spanning the gap. The CDR3 spans 14 residues. The germline V gene has CDR1 MGHRA and CDR2 YSYEKL. CDR3: CASSQGPGGQPQHF. The DNA of the CDR3 is TGCGCCAGCAGCCAGGGCCCGGGGGGGCAGCCCCAGCATTTT.

This clonotype was counted a few times. The rearrangement links TRBV6-1 to TRBJ1-1, with D perhaps TRBD1 (6 bases). Trimming left V 6 bases short and J 6 bases short, with 14 bases between. Germline CDR1 reads MNHNS; CDR2 reads SASEGT. The CDR3 is made up of 13 amino acids. The CDR3 loop reads CASREQGRAEAFF. The DNA of the CDR3 is TGTGCCAGCAGAGAACAGGGAAGGGCTGAAGCTTTCTTT.

The V call is TRBV20-1, the J call TRBJ2-3; D perhaps matches TRBD2 (5 bases). V was pared by 0 bases and J by 3 bases, with 13 bases between. Germline V gives CDR1 DFQATT, CDR2 SNEGSKA (reference sequence). This CDR3 spans 15 amino acids. CDR3 coding DNA: TGCAGTGCTAGAGATGGGTGGGAGTCGACAGATACGCAGTATTTT. This encodes CSARDGWESTDTQYF.

This chain uses TRBV18 with TRBJ2-7, with 8 bases fitting TRBD1. CDR1 KGHSH and CDR2 LQKENI come from the germline V gene. Trimming removed 6 bases from V and 5 bases from J; junction bases left unmatched: 6. This CDR3 is built from 13 residues. CDR3 protein: CASSVGQVHEQYF. DNA of the CDR3: TGTGCCAGCTCTGTGGGACAGGTCCACGAGCAGTACTTC.

In its sample, this clonotype was seen a few times. The V gene is TRBV20-1, the J gene TRBJ2-3, with 11 bases aligning to TRBD2. V was pared by 8 bases and J by 10 bases, with 14 bases of the junction left unmatched. CDR3 length equals 14 residues. In germline, CDR1 is DFQATT, CDR2 SNEGSKA (reference sequence). CDR3 in amino acids: CSPNLAGGTYPQYF. CDR3 DNA: TGCAGTCCCAATCTAGCGGGAGGAACATATCCGCAGTATTTT.

This clonotype has just a few counts. This chain uses TRBV7-8 with TRBJ2-2, with D unclear. This CDR3 has 12 residues. Germline CDR1 reads SGHVS; CDR2 reads FQNEAQ. Trimming took 5 bases from V and 3 from J, leaving 4 bases between them. The CDR3 region is CASSRHTGELFF. Written as DNA, the CDR3 is TGTGCCAGCAGCCGACACACCGGGGAGCTGTTTTTT.

This clonotype was seen a few times. The chain couples TRBV30 to TRBJ1-5, with D tentatively TRBD1 (5 bases). V dropped 4 bases and J dropped 2 bases, with 9 bases sitting between them. CDR1 GTSNPN and CDR2 SVGIG come from the germline V gene (reference sequence). The CDR3 extends over 13 amino acids. The chain's CDR3 is CAWNRDGNQPQHF. The CDR3 nucleotides are TGTGCCTGGAATAGGGACGGCAATCAGCCCCAGCATTTT.

This clonotype has a handful of counts. V is TRBV19 and J is TRBJ1-2; 7 nucleotides align to TRBD1. This CDR3 has 15 amino acids. With V trimmed by 4 bases and J by 3 bases, 8 bases remained unmatched. Germline values: CDR1 LNHDA, CDR2 SQIVND (reference sequence). The CDR3 region is CASSKERTGDYGYTF. CDR3 DNA sequence: TGTGCCAGTAGTAAGGAGCGCACAGGGGACTATGGCTACACCTTC.

The chain employs TRBV7-8 and TRBJ1-1; perhaps TRBD1 as D (6 bases). CDR3 length equals 15 residues. Between the trimmed V and J ends, which lost 6 bases and 1 base, there was a span of 15 bases. The V gene's germline CDR1 is SGHVS and CDR2 FQNEAQ. CDR3 coding DNA: TGTGCCAGCAGTTTTGCCGACAGGCCGAACACTGAAGCTTTCTTT. Amino acids: CASSFADRPNTEAFF.

V usage is TRBV20-1 and J usage is TRBJ1-1; the D gene is possibly TRBD1 (6 bases). Germline assignment: CDR1 DFQATT and CDR2 SNEGSKA (reference sequence). Trimming took 6 bases from V and 6 from J, leaving 14 bases between them. This CDR3 has 12 residues. The DNA for the CDR3 is TGCAGTGCAGGGGGGGGGCTCGCTGAAGCTTTCTTT. Its translation is CSAGGGLAEAFF.

The chain recombines TRBV7-6 with TRBJ2-3, with D perhaps TRBD1 (5 bases). Trimming stripped 1 base from V and 5 bases from J, with 10 bases between. CDR3 length: 14 amino acids. Germline CDR1 reads SGHVS; CDR2 reads FNYEAQ. CDR3 loop: CASSLGAGKDTQYF. The CDR3 coding sequence is TGTGCCAGCAGCTTAGGCGCAGGGAAAGATACGCAGTATTTT.

The J gene is TRBJ1-6, the V gene TRBV7-2; no clear D gene. From germline, CDR1 is SGHTA and CDR2 FQGNSA. V lost 4 bases to trimming and J lost 2 bases, with 3 bases between them. The CDR3 runs to 13 residues. In nucleotides, the CDR3 is TGTGCCAGCAGCTCCACCTATAATTCACCCCTCCACTTT. As protein: CASSSTYNSPLHF.

The chain uses TRBV6-2 or TRBV6-3 and TRBJ2-6; D not certain. CDR3 length: 15 residues. With 0 bases removed from V and 1 base from J, the gap between germline ends came to 4 bases. In germline, CDR1 is MNHEY, CDR2 SVGEGT. The CDR3 bases are TGTGCCAGCAGTTACTCGGGGTCTGGGGCCAACGTCCTGACTTTC. Protein sequence: CASSYSGSGANVLTF.

The chain recombines TRBV28 with TRBJ2-1; the match to TRBD2 covers 10 bases. Germline V lookup: CDR1 MDHEN, CDR2 SYDVKM. This CDR3 contains 17 residues. The J segment lost 3 bases and the V segment lost 4 bases, leaving 9 bases of the junction unmatched. The CDR3 sequence is CASSYNLGTSDYNEQFF. The CDR3 DNA sequence: TGTGCCAGCAGTTACAACCTCGGGACTAGCGACTACAATGAGCAGTTCTTC.